This T cell receptor beta chain is from a study of cytomegalovirus exposure and HLA in healthy donors (dated by TCRdb to 2015 to 2018). Some background on the complete study: In an earlier analysis of approximately 500 of the donors, 276 Gb of sequence data and some 100 million unique TCR beta sequences from about 190 million T cells were reported. Donor age, sex, ethnicity and CMV serostatus were compiled together with the repertoire data. Besides the first cohort of 666 subjects, a separate validation cohort made up of 120 different subjects was used. Of the 350 to 400 genotyped donors, 65% to 90% fell in the genetic ancestry cluster associated with self-reported Caucasian donors. Class I and class II HLA loci were covered by the typing at four-digit resolution. A later genetic analysis took genome-wide SNP genotypes for about 55% of the roughly 670 donors and used that subset as a discovery cohort. In a later analysis, previously published TCR beta repertoires from several hundred donors were re-analyzed and high-resolution HLA genotyping was added so that TCR occurrence patterns could be studied. Using immunosequencing, the study profiled T cell repertoires from 640 or so subjects and related those repertoires to cytomegalovirus serostatus. Roughly 300 gigabases of sequencing data and approximately 85 million unique TCR sequences were included in an early release covering roughly 700 HLA-typed donors. Typing coverage varied by locus: about 620-640 donors for A, B, C, DRB1 and DQB1; roughly 520 for DQA1; nearly 610 for DPA1; about 450 for DPB1. High-throughput TCR immunosequencing, statistical association of individual TCRs with disease status, and machine learning were combined to predict cytomegalovirus infection status. A few DR-DQ haplotypes were treated as single units for association and clustering because of strong linkage in the cohort. In the later analysis, no new phenotypic data were used to find candidate immune exposures; instead, reliance was placed on TCR beta sequences and their occurrence across donors. Every discovery cohort repertoire had been produced on one sequencing platform. An earlier analysis of about 620 of the donors applied high-throughput TCR beta sequencing to assess whether each TCR beta V gene segment acted as functional or pseudogenic. On average, around 240,000 unique TCR beta nucleotide sequences were sequenced per donor among several hundred genotyped donors of the cohort, with about 17% of those sequences being non-productive. The study was designed to test whether signatures of past pathogen exposure could be identified by cataloging public T cell receptors. What the work shows at the level of the full study, not this receptor alone: Because HLA typing was unavailable for some donors at each locus, only the typed subset was used in association tests. CMV serostatus was the only immune exposure information available for the cohort. A few of the identified cytomegalovirus-associated TCR beta chains were confirmed in vitro to be specific for cytomegalovirus antigens. According to a later analysis, most CMV-associated TCR beta chains appeared to be HLA-restricted, and the HLA associations seemed to be driven largely by CMV exposure. A later analysis found that HLA-associated TCR beta chains were more clonally expanded and had lower generation probabilities than equally common non-associated chains. Strong co-occurrence of HLA alleles, especially DR and DQ, made assigning TCR associations to individual alleles difficult. A later analysis found that TCR association rates varied across HLA loci, with DRB1 alleles showing the most associated TCRs and HLA-C alleles the fewest. Compared with the approximately 600-donor mean, donors in an Asian-associated ancestry cluster had fewer N-insertions in productive TCRs, according to a later genetic analysis. The presence/absence analyses assumed that sequencing depth was roughly uniform across donors, and that assumption may not be true. Correlated functional status among segregating V segments might reflect linkage disequilibrium, but an unknown experimental factor could not be ruled out. V-gene and J-gene trimming of TCR beta chains was associated with a missense DCLRE1C variant in a later genetic analysis, and the association was replicated in an independent cohort. Most TCR sequences were seen in very few donors, while some public TCRs were found in many individuals. In the study, around 150 TCR beta chains were listed as associated with cytomegalovirus. A later analysis reported that several top co-occurrence clusters appeared linked to parvovirus B19, influenza, CMV and Epstein-Barr virus. The classifier was reported to diagnose cytomegalovirus status with high specificity and sensitivity in both the original cohort and the validation cohort. A further reported finding was that TCR beta sequences accurately predicted the HLA-A and HLA-B alleles for most subjects in the first cohort. In a later analysis, 16,951 TCR beta sequences were associated with specific HLA alleles at a false discovery rate of 0.05. In this cohort, only TCR beta chains were sequenced, and detectable features were limited by the absence of alpha or paired-chain data. Broadly in line with IMGT annotations, most TCR beta V segments showed up in productive rearrangements about 90% or about 30% of the time in an earlier analysis of a few hundred of the donors. A cluster of highly shared sequence variants was judged likely to be a technical artifact of the sequencing pipeline. The earlier analysis of nearly 600 of the donors excluded over 15 rarely observed V segments, including chromosome 9 orphons, because counts were too low. According to the authors, the approach could potentially be generalized to other disease states and immunological phenotypes.

The library was generated by the immunoSEQ multiplex PCR assay. For the multiplex PCR, a mixture combining 60 forward primers for TCR Vbeta segments and 13 reverse primers for TCR Jbeta segments was used. The CDR3 region of rearranged TCR beta genes was amplified from genomic DNA by a multiplex PCR assay. The amplified TCR beta libraries were sequenced on the Illumina HiSeq System as 87-base-pair reads. As for how the authors treated the data: A later analysis counted about 80 million unique TCR beta chains across the 666 repertoires, and roughly 11 million of these chains were shared by at least two donors. A nearest-neighbor algorithm error-corrected the raw reads and collapsed the reads into unique sequences, merging closely related sequences to remove PCR and sequencing errors. To assign V, D and J gene segments, CDR3 sequences were aligned to IMGT reference sequences. Each retained sequence needed at least a six-nucleotide match to both a V gene segment and a J gene segment. A rearrangement counted as productive if the CDR3 had no stop codons and remained in frame with V and J, and every other rearrangement counted as non-productive. Following IMGT convention, CDR3 was defined as the stretch from the second conserved V-encoded cysteine up to the conserved J-encoded phenylalanine. The earlier analysis of fewer than 750 of the donors excluded sequences that lacked an unambiguous match to a single V gene segment. An earlier analysis of almost 600 of the donors classified V segments as functional when productive rearrangements were above 56.7% and as segregating when the standard deviation between donors was above 5%. A statistical classification framework was built for diagnosing cytomegalovirus status from the catalog of TCR beta chain sequences. V and J gene assignment, in a later analysis, came from comparing TCR nucleotide sequences with IMGT/GENE-DB human TR gene sequences. The TCRdist pipeline was used in a later analysis to assign CDR3 sequences and most-parsimonious VDJ recombination scenarios. A later analysis defined each TCR beta chain by its CDR3 amino acid sequence plus V-gene family, and excluded reads lacking a unique V-gene family. A later analysis removed roughly 590 highly shared, low-generation-probability nucleotide sequences to deal with suspected cross-contamination and a sequencing artifact. A later analysis calculated a clonal expansion index for each public chain from normalized within-repertoire ranks of inferred template counts. A later analysis computed generation probabilities with a VDJ recombination model fitted to out-of-frame rearrangements, and checked the results against IGoR. In a later analysis, hypergeometric tests were used to score TCR-TCR, TCR-HLA and TCR-CMV co-occurrence, with a repertoire-size bias correction applied to TCR pairs. False discovery rates were estimated in a later analysis by permuting HLA or CMV assignments 20 times. A later analysis grouped co-occurring TCRs with DBSCAN, adding TCRdist sequence similarity when clustering within HLA-allele-positive subsets. Repertoires with fewer than 30,000 or more than 120,000 public chains were left out of co-occurrence clustering, as were roughly five repertoires with anomalous nucleotide sharing. TCRdb obtained this table from immuneACCESS and retained in-frame rearrangements with V and J assigned. These tables miss some clones; where compared with another copy, unresolved V genes account for less than half of the shortfall, and the remainder is unexplained. V, J and clone size derive from that table, while D and trimming were established from the DNA sequence. Recorded for this sample are about 130,000 clones; more than 80% of them occurred a single time. Together, the top ten hold about 8.9% of the sample.

To note about this clone: The antigen it binds to is not known. No clone much larger than this one lies a single base away; base qualities are absent.

The cohort comprised 710 or so healthy bone marrow donors. At the time of sampling, every cohort member was nominally healthy, though immune exposures that went unrecorded were likely present. The donor was CMV seropositive and belonged to the group of 250 to 300 seropositive cohort members. A peripheral blood sample was collected from each donor, and TCR beta sequencing was performed on peripheral blood mononuclear cells. The Qiagen DNeasy Blood Extraction Kit was used to extract genomic DNA from the blood cell samples. The sequencing input was PBMCs. The clonotype was recovered from a man younger than 40 in good health and CMV-seropositive.

The nucleotide sequence reads as follows: TGTGCCAGCAGCGCGGATATACAGGCTTACGAGCAGTACTTC. It codes for CASSADIQAYEQYF. The chain uses TRBV9 and TRBJ2-7, and possibly TRBD1, on 5 matching bases. As encoded in the germline V gene, CDR1 is SGDLS while CDR2 is YYNGEE. Spanning cysteine to phenylalanine, the CDR3 consists of 14 amino acids. Solely the CDR3 DNA is kept, with 42 bases framed from the first base. Relative to germline, V is 3 bases shorter and J is 4 bases shorter, with 14 bases between their ends.